This T cell receptor beta chain appears in the sequencing data of a study of metastatic and nonmetastatic thyroid tumors. Study-wide context: It was across blood and tumor or nodule tissue from malignant and benign thyroid patients that repertoires were compared.

Study conclusions and caveats: When malignant thyroid tumors were compared with benign nodules, TCR beta diversity was reportedly significantly higher in the malignant tumors. This held in both blood and tumor samples.

Germline V gene lookup returns CDR1 SGHDN and CDR2 FVKESK. This CDR3 has 12 amino acids. The V and J ends lost 0 bases and 4 bases respectively, with 3 bases between them. Authors' processing steps: A distant-metastasis classifier for papillary thyroid cancer was built using CDR3 differences across clinicopathological groups. TCRdb reassembled clones from the PCR reads with MiXCR. None of the V and J calls come from the authors' own analysis; TCRdb made them. The sample has approximately 21,000 clones, more than 20% seen once. Patients were all untreated before their thyroid surgery. This clone was counted only a few times. Its antigen is as yet unknown.

The sample was blood. The chain couples TRBV14 to TRBJ2-5; the D is unclear. The clonotype was recovered from a male donor with papillary thyroid cancer or a benign thyroid nodule (not recorded which). Some clones in this sample may be carry-over from other donors' samples. The CDR3 spells CASSQERETQYF. The CDR3 DNA sequence: TGTGCCAGCAGCCAAGAAAGAGAGACCCAGTACTTC.